These 8 T cell receptor beta chains share one sample of origin, sequenced in a study of CD8 T cells in Susac syndrome. Random hexamers primed reverse transcription of about 0.45 to 1 ug RNA. One entry per CDR3 protein results from TCRdb running MiXCR on the immunoSEQ multiplex PCR reads. The sample yields some 120,000 distinct CDR3 sequences, around 94% seen once. Input material: CD4+ T cells from PBMCs. The receptors here all came from a human donor with multiple sclerosis.

The chain carries TRBV6-2 or TRBV6-3 and TRBJ2-4; D ambiguous. CDR1 MNHEY and CDR2 SVGEGT come from the germline V gene. This CDR3 is built from 20 residues. V was clipped by 4 bases and J by 0 bases, with 25 bases between them. CDR3 protein: CASSLSLLPVQTLAKNIQYF. Here the CDR3 DNA reads TGTGCCAGCAGTTTATCCCTGCTCCCCGTGCAGACTTTAGCCAAAAACATTCAGTACTTC.

The gene calls are TRBV5-1 and TRBJ2-7; TRBD1 aligns across 7 bases. The germline V gene has CDR1 SGHRS and CDR2 YFSETQ. The V and J ends lost 4 bases and 2 bases, in that order; junction bases with no gene match: 6. This CDR3 region has 14 residues. In nucleotides, the CDR3 is TGCGCCAGCAGCCCCGGGGACAGCACCTACGAGCAGTACTTC. This sequence encodes CASSPGDSTYEQYF.

The chain carries TRBV5-4 and TRBJ2-5, with 7 bases aligning to TRBD1. Trimming took 1 base from V and 5 from J; bases not matched to a gene: 5. The CDR3 runs 14 residues. Looked up from germline, CDR1 is SGHNT and CDR2 is YYREEE (reference sequence). The DNA of the CDR3 is TGTGCCAGCAGCTTGACAGGGGAAGGGGAGACCCAGTACTTC. It translates to CASSLTGEGETQYF.

The rearrangement links TRBV29-1 to TRBJ1-2; no clear D gene. This CDR3 contains 14 residues. V lost 3 bases and J lost 6, with 17 bases in between. CDR1 SQVTM and CDR2 ANQGSEA come from the germline V gene. In nucleotides, the CDR3 is TGCAGCGTTGATGGGTCGTCCTCATCGCATGGCTACACCTTC. It codes for CSVDGSSSSHGYTF.

The V gene is TRBV6-5, the J gene TRBJ2-7, with a possible D match to TRBD2 (6 bases). This CDR3 region has 15 residues. Germline V lookup: CDR1 MNHEY, CDR2 SVGAGI. Trimming removed 2 bases from V and 2 bases from J, with 13 bases in between. CDR3 coding DNA: TGTGCCAGCAGTTACAGCGGCGGGGATACCTACGAGCAGTACTTC. It yields the protein CASSYSGGDTYEQYF.

This clonotype showed up just a few times. The chain has TRBV27 and TRBJ2-4, with D perhaps TRBD2 (6 bases). Germline V CDR1 and CDR2: MNHEY, SMNVEV (reference sequence). This CDR3 comprises 15 residues. The V and J ends lost 5 bases and 1 base respectively, with 12 bases between them. CDR3 sequence reads: CASSPPGVAKNIQYF. CDR3 coding DNA: TGTGCCAGCAGTCCTCCGGGGGTGGCCAAAAACATTCAGTACTTC.

This chain links TRBV19 with TRBJ2-1; 8 bases map to TRBD2. Looked up from germline, CDR1 is LNHDA and CDR2 is SQIVND (reference sequence). The J segment lost 5 bases and the V segment lost 5 bases, leaving 14 bases of the junction unmatched. The CDR3 covers 17 residues. The CDR3 here is CASSPAGLAGGNNEQFF. The CDR3 nucleotides are TGTGCCAGTAGTCCTGCGGGGCTAGCGGGCGGAAACAATGAGCAGTTCTTC.

This clonotype came up once. The V gene is TRBV14, the J gene TRBJ1-5; TRBD1 might be the D (6 bases). V lost 5 bases and J 5 bases, leaving 16 bases between the germline ends. The germline V gene encodes CDR1 SGHDN and CDR2 FVKESK. The CDR3 loop spans 15 amino acids. The CDR3 here is CASSATGFEDQPQHF. In DNA form, the CDR3 reads TGTGCCAGCAGCGCCACAGGGTTTGAGGATCAGCCCCAGCATTTT.